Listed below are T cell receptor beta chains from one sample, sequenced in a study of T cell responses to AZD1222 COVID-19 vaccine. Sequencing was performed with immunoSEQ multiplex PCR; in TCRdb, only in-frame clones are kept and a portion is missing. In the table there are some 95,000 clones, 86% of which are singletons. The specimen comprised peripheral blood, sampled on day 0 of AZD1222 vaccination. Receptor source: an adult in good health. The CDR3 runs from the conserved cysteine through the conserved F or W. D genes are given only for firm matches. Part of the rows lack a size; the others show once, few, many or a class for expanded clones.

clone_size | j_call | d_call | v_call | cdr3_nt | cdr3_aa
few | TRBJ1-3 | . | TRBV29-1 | TGCAGCGCGGACAGTGGAAACACCATATATTTT | CSADSGNTIYF
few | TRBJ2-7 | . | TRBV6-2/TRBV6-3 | TGTGCCAGCAGTTATGATCACCGGGGCGACTACGAGCAGTACTTC | CASSYDHRGDYEQYF
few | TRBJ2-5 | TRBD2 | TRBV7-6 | TGTGCCAGCAGCCTAAACTCGGGACTAGCGGGACAAGAGACCCAGTACTTC | CASSLNSGLAGQETQYF
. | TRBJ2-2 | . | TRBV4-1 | TGCGCCAGCAGCGGGGCCGGGACACTCACTGGGGAGCTGTTTTTT | CASSGAGTLTGELFF
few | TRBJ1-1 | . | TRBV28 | TGTGCCAGCAGTTTGAATCAGGGAAACATGAACACTGAAGCTTTCTTT | CASSLNQGNMNTEAFF
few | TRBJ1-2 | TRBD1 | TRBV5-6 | TGTGCCAGCAGCCCCAACCGGGACAGGTACTATGGCTACACCTTC | CASSPNRDRYYGYTF
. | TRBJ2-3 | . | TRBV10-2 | TGCGCCAGCAGTGATACTACCGGGAGTCGGGCAGATACGCAGTATTTT | CASSDTTGSRADTQYF
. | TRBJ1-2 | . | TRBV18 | TGTGCCAGCTCACCATCGCGGGGCCGATCTAACTATGGCTACACCTTC | CASSPSRGRSNYGYTF
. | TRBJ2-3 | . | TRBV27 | TGTGCCAGCAGTTTAGGAGCCTCCGCTGGGTATGGAGATACGCAGTATTTT | CASSLGASAGYGDTQYF
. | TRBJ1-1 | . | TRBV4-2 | TGTGCCAGCAGCCAAGTTAGACAGTCCGCCACTGAAGCTTTCTTT | CASSQVRQSATEAFF
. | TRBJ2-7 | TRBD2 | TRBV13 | TGTGCCAGCAGCTCGCTAGCGGGAGTTAACTACGAGCAGTACTTC | CASSSLAGVNYEQYF
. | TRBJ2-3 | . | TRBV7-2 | TGTGCCAGCAGCTTCGAGCTCACAGATACGCAGTATTTT | CASSFELTDTQYF
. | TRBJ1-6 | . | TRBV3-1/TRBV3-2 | TGTGCCAGCAGCCCGAGCATTAGTCATAATTCACCCCTCCACTTT | CASSPSISHNSPLHF
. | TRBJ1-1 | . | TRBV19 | TGTGCCAGTAGAACCCGGACAGCCACCTACACTGAAGCTTTCTTT | CASRTRTATYTEAFF
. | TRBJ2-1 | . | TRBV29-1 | TGCAGCGTTGGGACCCCGCGCTACAATGAGCAGTTCTTC | CSVGTPRYNEQFF
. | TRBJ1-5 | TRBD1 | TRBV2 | TGTGCCGCGCGGAAGACAGGGGAATATCAGCCCCAGCATTTT | CAARKTGEYQPQHF
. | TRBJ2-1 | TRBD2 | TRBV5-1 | TGCGCCAGCAGCACGGGACTAGCGGGGGGGCAAAATGAGCAGTTCTTC | CASSTGLAGGQNEQFF
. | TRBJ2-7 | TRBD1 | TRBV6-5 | TGTGCCAGCAGTCTCGACAGGGTCGGGGAGCAGTACTTC | CASSLDRVGEQYF
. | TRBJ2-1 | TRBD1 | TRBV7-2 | TGTGCCAGCAGCTTAGCCGGGCAGGGGGCAAGCTCCTACAATGAGCAGTTCTTC | CASSLAGQGASSYNEQFF
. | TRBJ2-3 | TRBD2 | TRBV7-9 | TGTGCCAGCAGCTACAGTAGCGGGAGCGCAGATACGCAGTATTTT | CASSYSSGSADTQYF
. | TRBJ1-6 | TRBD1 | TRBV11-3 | TGTGCCAGCAGCTTAGGTCTCGGCTTTTTACAGGGGAACCTCGGGTCACCCCTCCACTTT | CASSLGLGFLQGNLGSPLHF
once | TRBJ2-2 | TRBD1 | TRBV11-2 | TGTGCCAGCAGCTACCGGGACAGGGGTCGCGGGGAGCTGTTTTTT | CASSYRDRGRGELFF
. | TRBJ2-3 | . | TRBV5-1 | TGCGCCAGCAGCTTGGGACAGGCGCTGGCAGATACGCAGTATTTT | CASSLGQALADTQYF
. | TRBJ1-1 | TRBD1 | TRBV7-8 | TGTGCCAGCAGTCTATTGGGGACAGGGAGAGTAGTCTCTGAAGCTTTCTTT | CASSLLGTGRVVSEAFF
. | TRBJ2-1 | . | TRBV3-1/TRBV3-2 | TGTGCCAGCAGCCGCGAGGGGATCGGGCCTGAGCAGTTCTTC | CASSREGIGPEQFF
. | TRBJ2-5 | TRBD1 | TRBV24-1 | TGTGCCACCAGTGATTTGAGGACAGGCCTGGGGGCCCAGTACTTC | CATSDLRTGLGAQYF
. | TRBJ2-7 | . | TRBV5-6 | TGTGCCAGCAGTAAATTCTACGAGCAGTACTTC | CASSKFYEQYF
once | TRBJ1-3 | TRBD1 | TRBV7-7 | TGTGCCAGCAGCCCCACAGGGGGAAGGGGAAACACCATATATTTT | CASSPTGGRGNTIYF
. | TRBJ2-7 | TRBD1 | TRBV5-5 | TGTGCCAGCAGTCTGAACCGGGACAGGGTTCACGAGCAGTACTTC | CASSLNRDRVHEQYF
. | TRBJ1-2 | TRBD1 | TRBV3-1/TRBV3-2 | TGTGCCAGCAGCCAAGCGACAGGGCAGGGCTACACCTTC | CASSQATGQGYTF
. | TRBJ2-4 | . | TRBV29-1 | TGCAGCGCATGCGCCACTTCGCAGGGAAACATTCAGTACTTC | CSACATSQGNIQYF
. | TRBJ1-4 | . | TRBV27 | TGTGCCAGCAGTTCTCAAGGGCGGGGAAGGGAAAAACTGTTTTTT | CASSSQGRGREKLFF
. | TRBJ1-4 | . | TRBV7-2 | TGTGCCAGCAGCTTAGAAGGGTACGGAAGTGAAAAACTGTTTTTT | CASSLEGYGSEKLFF
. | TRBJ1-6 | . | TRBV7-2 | TGTGCCAGCAGCCCCGCGAACTATAATTCACCCCTCCACTTT | CASSPANYNSPLHF
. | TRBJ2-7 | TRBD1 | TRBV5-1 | TGCGCCAGCACCGACAGGCAGGGGGCCTTATACGAGCAGTACTTC | CASTDRQGALYEQYF
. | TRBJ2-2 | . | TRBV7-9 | TGTGCCAGCAGCTTAGCGCGCCTCAGGGGCGGGGAGCTGTTTTTT | CASSLARLRGGELFF
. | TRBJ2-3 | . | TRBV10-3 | TGTGCCATCAGCGACAAGACTAGCACAGATACGCAGTATTTT | CAISDKTSTDTQYF
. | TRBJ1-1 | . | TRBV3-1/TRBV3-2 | TGTGCCAGCAGCCCGGGGGAGAACAGGGATAACACTGAAGCTTTCTTT | CASSPGENRDNTEAFF